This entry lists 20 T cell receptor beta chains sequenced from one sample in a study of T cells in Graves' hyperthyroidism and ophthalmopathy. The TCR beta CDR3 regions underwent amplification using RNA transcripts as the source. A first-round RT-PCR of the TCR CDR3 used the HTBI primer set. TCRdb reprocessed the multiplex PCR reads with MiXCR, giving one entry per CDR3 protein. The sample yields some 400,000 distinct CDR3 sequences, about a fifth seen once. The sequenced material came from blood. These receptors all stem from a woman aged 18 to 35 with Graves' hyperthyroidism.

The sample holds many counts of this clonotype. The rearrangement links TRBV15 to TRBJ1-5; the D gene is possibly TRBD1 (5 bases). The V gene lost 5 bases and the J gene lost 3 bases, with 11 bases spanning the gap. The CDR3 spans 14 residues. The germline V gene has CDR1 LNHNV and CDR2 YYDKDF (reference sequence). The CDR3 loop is CATSPRQFNQPQHF. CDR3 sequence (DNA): TGTGCCACCAGCCCCCGACAGTTCAATCAGCCCCAGCATTTT.

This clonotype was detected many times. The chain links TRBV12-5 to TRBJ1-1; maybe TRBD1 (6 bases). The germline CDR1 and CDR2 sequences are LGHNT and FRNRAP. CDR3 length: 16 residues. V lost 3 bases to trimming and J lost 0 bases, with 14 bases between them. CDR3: CASGFETGNLNTEAFF. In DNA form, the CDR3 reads TGTGCTAGTGGTTTCGAGACAGGCAACTTGAACACTGAAGCTTTCTTT.

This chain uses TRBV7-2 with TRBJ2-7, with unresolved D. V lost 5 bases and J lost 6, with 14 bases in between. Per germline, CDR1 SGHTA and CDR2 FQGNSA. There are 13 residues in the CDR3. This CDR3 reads CASSQTTLVEQYF. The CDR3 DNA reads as TGTGCCAGCAGCCAAACCACCCTGGTCGAGCAGTACTTC.

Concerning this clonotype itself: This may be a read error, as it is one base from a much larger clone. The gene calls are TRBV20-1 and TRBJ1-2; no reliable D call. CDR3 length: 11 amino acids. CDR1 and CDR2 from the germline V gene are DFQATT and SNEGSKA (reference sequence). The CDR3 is CSARPFRDYSF. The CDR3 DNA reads TGCAGTGCTAGACCGTTTAGAGATTACAGCTTC.

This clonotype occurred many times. The CDR3 DNA follows: TGTGCCAGCAGTTACTCGGGACAGGGGGCCCGTGTCAACTATGGCTACACCTTC. It translates to CASSYSGQGARVNYGYTF. The chain is built from TRBV6-2 or TRBV6-3 and TRBJ1-2; TRBD1 matches at 12 bases. There are 18 residues in the CDR3. V trimming: 0 bases; J trimming: 2 bases; junction bases outside the gene matches: 7. Germline V lookup: CDR1 MNHEY, CDR2 SVGEGT.

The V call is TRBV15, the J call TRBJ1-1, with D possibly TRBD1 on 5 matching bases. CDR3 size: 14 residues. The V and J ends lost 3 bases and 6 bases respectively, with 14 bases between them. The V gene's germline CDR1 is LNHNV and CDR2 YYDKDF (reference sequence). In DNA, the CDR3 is TGTGCCACCAGCAGGGTCGAAACCAGGGCTGAAGCTTTCTTT. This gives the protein CATSRVETRAEAFF.

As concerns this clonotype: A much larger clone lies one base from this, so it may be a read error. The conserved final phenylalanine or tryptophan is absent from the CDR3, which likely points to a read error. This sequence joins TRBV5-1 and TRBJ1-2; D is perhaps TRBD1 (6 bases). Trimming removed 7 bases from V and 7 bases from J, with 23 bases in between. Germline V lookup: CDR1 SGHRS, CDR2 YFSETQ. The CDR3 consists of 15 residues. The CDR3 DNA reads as TGCGCCAGCGCCTCCGTCGGCGGGGGCGCCGCTGGCTACACCGTC. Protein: CASASVGGGAAGYTV.

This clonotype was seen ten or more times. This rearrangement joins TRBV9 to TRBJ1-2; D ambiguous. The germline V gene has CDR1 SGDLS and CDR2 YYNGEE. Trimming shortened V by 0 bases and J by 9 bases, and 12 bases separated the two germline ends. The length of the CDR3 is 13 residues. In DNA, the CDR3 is TGTGCCAGCAGCGTAGGAGCCTCCCCCAGCTACACCTTC. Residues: CASSVGASPSYTF.

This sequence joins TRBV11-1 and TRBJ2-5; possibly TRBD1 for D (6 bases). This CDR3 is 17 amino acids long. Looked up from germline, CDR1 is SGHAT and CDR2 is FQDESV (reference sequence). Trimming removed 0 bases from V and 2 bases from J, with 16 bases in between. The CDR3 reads CASSLASPGESQETQYF. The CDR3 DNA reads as TGTGCCAGCAGCTTAGCGTCGCCAGGGGAGTCGCAAGAGACCCAGTACTTC.

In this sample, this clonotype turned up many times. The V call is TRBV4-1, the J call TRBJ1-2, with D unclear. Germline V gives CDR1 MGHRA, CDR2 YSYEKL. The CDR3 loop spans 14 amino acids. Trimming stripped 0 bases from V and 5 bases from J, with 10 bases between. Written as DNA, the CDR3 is TGCGCCAGCAGCCAAGACGTAGTGATATATGGCTACACCTTC. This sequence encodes CASSQDVVIYGYTF.

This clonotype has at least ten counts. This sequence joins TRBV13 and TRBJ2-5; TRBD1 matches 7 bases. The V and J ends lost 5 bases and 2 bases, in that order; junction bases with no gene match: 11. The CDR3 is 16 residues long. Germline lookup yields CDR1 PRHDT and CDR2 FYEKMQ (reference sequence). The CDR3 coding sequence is TGTGCCAGCAGCCCCGCGTACAGGGGCCCACAAGAGACCCAGTACTTC. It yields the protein CASSPAYRGPQETQYF.

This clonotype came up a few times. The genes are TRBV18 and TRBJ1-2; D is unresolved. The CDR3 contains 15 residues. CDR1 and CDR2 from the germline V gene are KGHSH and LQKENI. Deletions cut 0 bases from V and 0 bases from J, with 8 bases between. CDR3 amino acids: CASSPPSGTNYGYTF. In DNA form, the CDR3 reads TGTGCCAGCTCACCACCCTCGGGAACTAACTATGGCTACACCTTC.

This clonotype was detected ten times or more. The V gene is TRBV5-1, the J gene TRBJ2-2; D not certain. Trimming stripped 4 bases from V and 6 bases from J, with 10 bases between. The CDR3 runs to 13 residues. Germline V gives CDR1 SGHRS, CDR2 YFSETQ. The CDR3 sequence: CASSEQSPGELFF. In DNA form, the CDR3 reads TGCGCCAGCAGCGAACAGTCACCCGGGGAGCTGTTTTTT.

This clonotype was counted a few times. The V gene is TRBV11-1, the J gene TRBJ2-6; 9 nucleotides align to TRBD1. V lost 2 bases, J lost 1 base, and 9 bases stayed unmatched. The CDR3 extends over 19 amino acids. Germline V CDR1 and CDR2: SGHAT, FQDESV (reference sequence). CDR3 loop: CASSLNWGTGQSGANVLTF. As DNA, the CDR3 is TGTGCCAGCAGCTTAAATTGGGGGACAGGGCAATCTGGGGCCAACGTCCTGACTTTC. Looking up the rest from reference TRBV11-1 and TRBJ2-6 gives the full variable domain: EAEVAQSPRYKITEKSQAVAFWCDPISGHATLYWYRQILGQGPELLVQFQDESVVDDSQLPKDRFSAERLKGVDSTLKIQPAELGDSAMYLCASSLNWGTGQSGANVLTFGAGSRLTVL.

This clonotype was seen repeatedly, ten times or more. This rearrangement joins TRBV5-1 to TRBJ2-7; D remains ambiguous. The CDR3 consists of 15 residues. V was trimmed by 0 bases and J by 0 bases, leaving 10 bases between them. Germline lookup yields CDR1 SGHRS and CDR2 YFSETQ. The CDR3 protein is CASSLGGTLSYEQYF. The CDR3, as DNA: TGCGCCAGCAGCTTGGGAGGCACCCTCTCCTACGAGCAGTACTTC.

The DNA for the CDR3 is TGTGCCAGCAGTCTGTTGTCGGGACAGCCCCAGCATTTT. Translation gives CASSLLSGQPQHF. The gene calls are TRBV27 and TRBJ1-5; D is unresolved. The CDR3 sequence is 13 residues long. CDR1 and CDR2 (germline): MNHEY, SMNVEV (reference sequence). V was shortened by 5 bases and J by 7 bases, with 12 bases between the two germline ends.

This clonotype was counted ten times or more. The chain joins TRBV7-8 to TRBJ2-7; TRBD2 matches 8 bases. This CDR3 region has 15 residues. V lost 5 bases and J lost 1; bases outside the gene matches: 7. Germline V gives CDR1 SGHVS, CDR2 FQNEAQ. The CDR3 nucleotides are TGTGCCAGCAGCCCCGGGGGGGGGTGGTCCTACGAGCAGTACTTC. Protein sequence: CASSPGGGWSYEQYF.

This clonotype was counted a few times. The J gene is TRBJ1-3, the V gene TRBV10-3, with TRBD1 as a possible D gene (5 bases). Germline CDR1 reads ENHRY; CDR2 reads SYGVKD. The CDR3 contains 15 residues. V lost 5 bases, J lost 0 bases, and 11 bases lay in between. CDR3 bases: TGTGCCATCAGTTCCGGGACTCTCTCTGGAAACACCATATATTTT. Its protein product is CAISSGTLSGNTIYF.

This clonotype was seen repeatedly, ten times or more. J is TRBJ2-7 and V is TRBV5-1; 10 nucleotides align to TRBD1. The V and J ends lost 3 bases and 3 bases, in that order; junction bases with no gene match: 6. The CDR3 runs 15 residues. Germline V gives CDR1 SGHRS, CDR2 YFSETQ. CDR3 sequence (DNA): TGCGCCAGCAGCTGGGTAGGACAGGGGGGCTACGAGCAGTACTTC. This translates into CASSWVGQGGYEQYF.

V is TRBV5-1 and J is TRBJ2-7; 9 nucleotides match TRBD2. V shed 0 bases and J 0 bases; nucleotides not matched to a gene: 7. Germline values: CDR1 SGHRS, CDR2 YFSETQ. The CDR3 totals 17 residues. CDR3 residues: CASSLAPSGENSYEQYF. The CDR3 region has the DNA TGCGCCAGCAGCTTGGCCCCTAGCGGGGAAAACTCCTACGAGCAGTACTTC.